The clone carrying this T cell receptor (beta chain) has at least ten counts. The antigen remains undetermined. PBMCs were derived from 9.5 to 10 ml fresh peripheral blood. The CDR3 regions of TCR beta were amplified from RNA transcripts. The study used the HTBI primer set for a first-round RT-PCR of the TCR CDR3. A single record per CDR3 protein comes from TCRdb applying MiXCR to the multiplex PCR reads. The data contain fewer than 750,000 distinct CDR3 sequences, over 12% of them singletons. The sample originates from a study of T cells in Graves' hyperthyroidism and ophthalmopathy. Whole-study context: Peripheral blood specimens were obtained at initial diagnosis, prior to any treatment.

Whole-study results and caveats: For ophthalmopathy, model prediction preceded onset by a median roughly 5.9 months. Most thyroid clonotypes that were expanded above 0.001 also turned up in blood.

This CDR3 is built from 13 residues. V shed 7 bases, J shed 5 bases, and the junction held 8 bases outside the gene matches. Germline CDR1 reads MNHEY; CDR2 reads SVGEGT. The receptor's source is a woman aged 40 to 50 with Graves' ophthalmopathy. The source material was blood. This chain connects TRBV6-2 or TRBV6-3 to TRBJ2-7; 7 nucleotides line up with TRBD1. CDR3 residues: CASTPQTGNEQYF. The CDR3 DNA reads as TGTGCCAGCACCCCCCAGACAGGGAACGAGCAGTACTTC.